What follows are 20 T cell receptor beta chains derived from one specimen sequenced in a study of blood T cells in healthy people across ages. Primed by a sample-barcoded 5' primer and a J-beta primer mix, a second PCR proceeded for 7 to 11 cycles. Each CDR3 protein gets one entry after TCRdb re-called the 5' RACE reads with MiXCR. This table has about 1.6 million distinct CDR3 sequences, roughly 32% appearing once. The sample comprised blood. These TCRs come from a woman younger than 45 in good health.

The CDR3 is CASSYRVADTQYF. As DNA, the CDR3 is TGCGCCAGCAGCTACAGGGTCGCAGATACGCAGTATTTT. V and J are TRBV5-1 and TRBJ2-3, with TRBD1 as a possible D gene (6 bases). Trimming removed 3 bases at V and 4 bases at J, with 9 bases between. CDR1 and CDR2 from the germline V gene are SGHRS and YFSETQ. The CDR3 has 13 residues.

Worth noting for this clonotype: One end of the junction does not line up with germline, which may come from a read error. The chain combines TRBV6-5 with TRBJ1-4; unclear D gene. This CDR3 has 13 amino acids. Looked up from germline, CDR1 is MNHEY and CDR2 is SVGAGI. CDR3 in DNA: TGTGCCAGCAGGGATAAGTATAATGAAGAACTGTTTTTT. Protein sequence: CASRDKYNEELFF.

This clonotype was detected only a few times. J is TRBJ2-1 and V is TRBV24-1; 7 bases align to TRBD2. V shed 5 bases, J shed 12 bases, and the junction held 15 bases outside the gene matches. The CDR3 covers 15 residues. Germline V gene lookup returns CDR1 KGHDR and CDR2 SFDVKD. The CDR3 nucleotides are TGTGCCACCAGTGGGGCAGCCTCAAGGGAGGGTGCGCAGTTCTTC. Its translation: CATSGAASREGAQFF.

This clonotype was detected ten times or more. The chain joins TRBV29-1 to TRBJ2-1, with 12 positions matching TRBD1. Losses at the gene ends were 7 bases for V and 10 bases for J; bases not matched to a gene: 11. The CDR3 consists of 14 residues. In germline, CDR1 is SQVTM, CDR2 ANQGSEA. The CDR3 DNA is TGCAGCGGGAGTCCCGGGACAGGGGGCAGCGAGCAGTTCTTC. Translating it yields CSGSPGTGGSEQFF.

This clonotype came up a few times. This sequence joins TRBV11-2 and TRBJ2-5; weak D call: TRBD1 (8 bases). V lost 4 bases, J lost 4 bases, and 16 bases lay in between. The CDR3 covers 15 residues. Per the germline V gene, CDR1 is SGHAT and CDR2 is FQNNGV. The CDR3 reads CASSWGGQVSETQYF. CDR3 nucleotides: TGTGCCAGCAGCTGGGGGGGACAGGTCTCAGAGACCCAGTACTTC.

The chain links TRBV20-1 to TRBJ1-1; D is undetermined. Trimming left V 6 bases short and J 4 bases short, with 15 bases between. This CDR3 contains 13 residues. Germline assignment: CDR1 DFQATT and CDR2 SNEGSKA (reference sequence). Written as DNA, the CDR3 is TGCAGTGCACCCCTGGTTCTGGGCACTGAAGCTTTCTTT. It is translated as CSAPLVLGTEAFF.

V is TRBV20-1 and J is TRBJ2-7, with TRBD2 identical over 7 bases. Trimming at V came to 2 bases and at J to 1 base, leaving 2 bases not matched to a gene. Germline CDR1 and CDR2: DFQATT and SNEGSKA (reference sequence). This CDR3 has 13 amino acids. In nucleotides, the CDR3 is TGCAGTGCTAGACTAGCGGAGTCCTACGAGCAGTACTTC. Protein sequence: CSARLAESYEQYF.

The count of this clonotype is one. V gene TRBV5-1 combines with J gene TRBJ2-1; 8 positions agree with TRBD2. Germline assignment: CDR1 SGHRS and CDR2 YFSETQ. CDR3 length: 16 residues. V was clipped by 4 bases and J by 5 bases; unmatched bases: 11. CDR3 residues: CASSALVSGGNNEQFF. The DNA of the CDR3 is TGCGCCAGCAGCGCGCTCGTGAGCGGGGGCAACAATGAGCAGTTCTTC.

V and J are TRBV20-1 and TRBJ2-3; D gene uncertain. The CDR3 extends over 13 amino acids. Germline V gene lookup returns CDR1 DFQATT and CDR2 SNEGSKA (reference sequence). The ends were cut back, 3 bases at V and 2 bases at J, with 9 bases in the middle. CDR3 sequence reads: CSASGSNTDTQYF. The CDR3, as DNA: TGCAGTGCTAGTGGTTCTAACACAGATACGCAGTATTTT.

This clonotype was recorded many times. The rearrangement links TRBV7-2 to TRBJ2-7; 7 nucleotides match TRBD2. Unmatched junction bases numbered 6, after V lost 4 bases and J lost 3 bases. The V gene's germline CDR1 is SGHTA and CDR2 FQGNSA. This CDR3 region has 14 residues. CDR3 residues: CASSSSGTSYEQYF. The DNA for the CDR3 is TGTGCCAGCAGCTCAAGCGGGACGAGCTACGAGCAGTACTTC.

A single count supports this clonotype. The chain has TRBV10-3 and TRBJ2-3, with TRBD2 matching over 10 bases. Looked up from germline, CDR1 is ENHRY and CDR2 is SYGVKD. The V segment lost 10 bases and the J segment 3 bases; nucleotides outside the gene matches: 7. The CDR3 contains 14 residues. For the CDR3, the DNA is TGTGCCACCTCGGCTAGCGGGAGAACAGATACGCAGTATTTT. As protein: CATSASGRTDTQYF.

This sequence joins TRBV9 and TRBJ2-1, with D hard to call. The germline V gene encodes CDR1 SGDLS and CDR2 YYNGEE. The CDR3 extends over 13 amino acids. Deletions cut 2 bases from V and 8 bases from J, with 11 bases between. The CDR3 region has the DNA TGTGCCAGCAGCGTCGACCTAGGGCATGAGCAGTTCTTC. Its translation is CASSVDLGHEQFF.

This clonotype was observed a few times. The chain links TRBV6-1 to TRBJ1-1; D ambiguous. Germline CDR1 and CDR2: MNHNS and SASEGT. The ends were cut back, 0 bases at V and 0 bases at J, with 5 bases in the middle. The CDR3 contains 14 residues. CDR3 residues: CASSEARVNTEAFF. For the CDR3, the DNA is TGTGCCAGCAGTGAAGCGCGGGTGAACACTGAAGCTTTCTTT.

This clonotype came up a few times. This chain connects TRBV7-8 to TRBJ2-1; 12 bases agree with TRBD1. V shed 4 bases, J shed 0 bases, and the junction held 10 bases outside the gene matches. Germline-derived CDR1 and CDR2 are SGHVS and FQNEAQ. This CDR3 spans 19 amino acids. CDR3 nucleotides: TGTGCCAGCAGCTCGCACCGGGACAGGGGGCTCGGCTCCTACAATGAGCAGTTCTTC. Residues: CASSSHRDRGLGSYNEQFF.

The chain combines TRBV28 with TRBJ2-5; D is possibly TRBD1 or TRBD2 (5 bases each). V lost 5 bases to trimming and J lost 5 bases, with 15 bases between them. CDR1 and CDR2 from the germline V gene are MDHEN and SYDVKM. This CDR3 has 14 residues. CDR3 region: CASSPPGRFETQYF. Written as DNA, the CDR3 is TGTGCCAGCAGTCCCCCGGGACGGTTTGAGACCCAGTACTTC.

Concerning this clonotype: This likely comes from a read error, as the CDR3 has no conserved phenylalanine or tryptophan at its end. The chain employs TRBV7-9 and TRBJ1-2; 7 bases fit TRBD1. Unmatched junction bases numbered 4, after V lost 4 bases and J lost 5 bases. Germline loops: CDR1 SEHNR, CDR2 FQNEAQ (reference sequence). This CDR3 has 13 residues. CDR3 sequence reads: CASSSGTAYGYTL. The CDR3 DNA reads TGTGCCAGCAGCTCCGGGACAGCGTATGGCTACACCTTA.

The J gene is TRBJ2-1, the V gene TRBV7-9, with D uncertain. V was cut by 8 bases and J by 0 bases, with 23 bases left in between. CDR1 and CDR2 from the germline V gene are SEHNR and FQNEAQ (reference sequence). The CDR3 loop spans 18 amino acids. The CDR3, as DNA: TGTGCCAGCTCAGAGTCAGGCCGGGCCTCCTCCTCCTACAATGAGCAGTTCTTC. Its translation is CASSESGRASSSYNEQFF.

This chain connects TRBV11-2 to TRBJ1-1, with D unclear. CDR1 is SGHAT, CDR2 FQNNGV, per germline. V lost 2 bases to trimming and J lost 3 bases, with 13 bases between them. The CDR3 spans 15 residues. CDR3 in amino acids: CASSLLYRPDTEAFF. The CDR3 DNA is TGTGCCAGCAGCTTACTTTACAGACCGGACACTGAAGCTTTCTTT.

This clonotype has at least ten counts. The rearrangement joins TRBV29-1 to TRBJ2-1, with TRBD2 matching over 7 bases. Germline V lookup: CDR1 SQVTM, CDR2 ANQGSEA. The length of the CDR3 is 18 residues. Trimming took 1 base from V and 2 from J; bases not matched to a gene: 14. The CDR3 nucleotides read TGCAGCGTTGAAGGTGTTAATGGCCCCGGGAGGACCTACAATGAGCAGTTCTTC. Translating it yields CSVEGVNGPGRTYNEQFF.

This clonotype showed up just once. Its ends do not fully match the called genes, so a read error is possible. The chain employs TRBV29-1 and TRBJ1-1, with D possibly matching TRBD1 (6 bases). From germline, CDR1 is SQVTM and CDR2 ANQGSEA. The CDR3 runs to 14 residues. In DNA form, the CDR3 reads TGCAGCATTGAATGGGGGCAAGAGCCGCCTGAAGCTTTCTTT. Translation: CSIEWGQEPPEAFF. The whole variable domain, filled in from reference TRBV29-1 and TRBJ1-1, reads SAVISQKPSRDICQRGTSLTIQCQVDSQVTMMFWYRQQPGQSLTLIATANQGSEATYESGFVIDKFPISRPNLTFSTLTVSNMSPEDSSIYLCSIEWGQEPPEAFFGQGTRLTVV.